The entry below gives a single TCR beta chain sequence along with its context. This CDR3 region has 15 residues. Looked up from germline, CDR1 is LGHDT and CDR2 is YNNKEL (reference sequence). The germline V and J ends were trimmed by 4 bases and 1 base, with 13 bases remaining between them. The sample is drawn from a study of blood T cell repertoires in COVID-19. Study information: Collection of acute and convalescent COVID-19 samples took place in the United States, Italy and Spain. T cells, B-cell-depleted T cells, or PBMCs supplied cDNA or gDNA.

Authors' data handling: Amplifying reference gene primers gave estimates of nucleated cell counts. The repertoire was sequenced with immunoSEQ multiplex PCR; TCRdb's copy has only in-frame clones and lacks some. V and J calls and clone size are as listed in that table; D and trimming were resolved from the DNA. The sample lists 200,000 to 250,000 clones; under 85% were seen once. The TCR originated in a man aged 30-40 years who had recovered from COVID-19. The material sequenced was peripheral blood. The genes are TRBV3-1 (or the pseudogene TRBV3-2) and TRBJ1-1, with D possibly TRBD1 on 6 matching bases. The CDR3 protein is CASSPQWTANTEAFF. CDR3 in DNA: TGTGCCAGCAGCCCTCAATGGACAGCGAACACTGAAGCTTTCTTT.